This T cell receptor (beta chain) was recovered during a study of Ad26.COV2.S vaccination and SARS-CoV-2 variants. Study as a whole: Enrolled in COV1001, the donor was in the Ad26.COV2.S trial arm, which received the vaccine.

The method was immunoSEQ multiplex PCR; TCRdb's version includes in-frame clones alone and lacks a portion of them. The data contain a few hundred thousand clones, around four fifths of them singletons. Treatment given: 15 to 20 received Ad26.COV2.S at low or high dose, single or two shots; 5 received placebo; per-sample allocation not given. Sampling was done on day 63 after the first vaccine or placebo injection. Remarks on this clone: What it binds is not known.

Germline CDR1 and CDR2: LNHDA and SQIVND (reference sequence). The CDR3 totals 13 residues. Trimming left V 3 bases short and J 5 bases short, with 10 bases between. Study conclusions and caveats: Vaccine and placebo recipients had comparable breadth of non-spike TCRs. Placebo recipients had lower spike-specific TCR breadth than vaccine recipients.

The receptor was derived from a person aged 18 to 59 who received the Ad26.COV2.S COVID-19 vaccine or a placebo. The sample in question was peripheral blood, obtained in a trial of Ad26.COV2.S vaccine versus placebo. J is TRBJ1-2 and V is TRBV19; D may be TRBD1 (6 bases). This chain's CDR3 is CASSMAGEYGYTF. The CDR3 bases are TGTGCCAGTAGTATGGCAGGGGAGTATGGCTACACCTTC. Based on the CDR3 plus reference TRBV19 and TRBJ1-2, the full variable domain is DGGITQSPKYLFRKEGQNVTLSCEQNLNHDAMYWYRQDPGQGLRLIYYSQIVNDFQKGDIAEGYSVSREKKESFPLTVTSAQKNPTAFYLCASSMAGEYGYTFGSGTRLTVV.